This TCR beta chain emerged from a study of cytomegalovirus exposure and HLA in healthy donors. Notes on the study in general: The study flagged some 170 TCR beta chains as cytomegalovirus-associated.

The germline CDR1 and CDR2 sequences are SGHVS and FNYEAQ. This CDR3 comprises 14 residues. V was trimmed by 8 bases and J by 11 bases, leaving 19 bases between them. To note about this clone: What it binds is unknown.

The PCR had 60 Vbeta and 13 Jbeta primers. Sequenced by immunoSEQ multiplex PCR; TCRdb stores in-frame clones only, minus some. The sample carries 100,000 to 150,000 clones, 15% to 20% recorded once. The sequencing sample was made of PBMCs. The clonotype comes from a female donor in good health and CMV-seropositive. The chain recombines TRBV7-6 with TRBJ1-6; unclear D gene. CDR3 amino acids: CASSPSSAAAPLHF. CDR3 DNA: TGTGCCAGCTCCCCGAGTTCCGCCGCGGCACCCCTCCACTTT. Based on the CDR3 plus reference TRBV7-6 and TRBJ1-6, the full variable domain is GAGVSQSPRYKVTKRGQDVALRCDPISGHVSLYWYRQALGQGPEFLTYFNYEAQQDKSGLPNDRFSAERPEGSISTLTIQRTEQRDSAMYRCASSPSSAAAPLHFGNGTRLTVT.